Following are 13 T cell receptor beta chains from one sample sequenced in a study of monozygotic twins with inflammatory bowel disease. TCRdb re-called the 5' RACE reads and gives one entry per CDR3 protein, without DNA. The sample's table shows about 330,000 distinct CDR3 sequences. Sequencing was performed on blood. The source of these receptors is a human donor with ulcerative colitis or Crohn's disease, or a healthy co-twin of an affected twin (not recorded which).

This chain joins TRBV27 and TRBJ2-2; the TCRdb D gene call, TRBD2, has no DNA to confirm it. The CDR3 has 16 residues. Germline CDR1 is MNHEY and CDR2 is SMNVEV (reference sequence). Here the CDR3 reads CASSPIAGLNTGELFF.

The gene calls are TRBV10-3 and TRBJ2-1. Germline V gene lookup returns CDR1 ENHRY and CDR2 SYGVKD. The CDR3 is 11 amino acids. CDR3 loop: CAISEVNEQFF.

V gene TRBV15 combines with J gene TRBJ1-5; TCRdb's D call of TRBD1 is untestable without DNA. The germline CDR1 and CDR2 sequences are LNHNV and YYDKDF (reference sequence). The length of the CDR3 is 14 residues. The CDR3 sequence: CATSARGGYQPQHF.

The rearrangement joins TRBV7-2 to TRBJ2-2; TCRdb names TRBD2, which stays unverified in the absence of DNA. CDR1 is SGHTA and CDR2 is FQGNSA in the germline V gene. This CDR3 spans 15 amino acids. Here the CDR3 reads CASSLGREYTGELFF.

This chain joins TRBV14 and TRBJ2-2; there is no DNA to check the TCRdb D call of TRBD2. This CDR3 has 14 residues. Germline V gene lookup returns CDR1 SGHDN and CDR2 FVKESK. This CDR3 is CASSRGLATGELFF. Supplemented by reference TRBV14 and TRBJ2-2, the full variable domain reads EAGVTQFPSHSVIEKGQTVTLRCDPISGHDNLYWYRRVMGKEIKFLLHFVKESKQDESGMPNNRFLAERTGGTYSTLKVQPAELEDSGVYFCASSRGLATGELFFGEGSRLTVL.

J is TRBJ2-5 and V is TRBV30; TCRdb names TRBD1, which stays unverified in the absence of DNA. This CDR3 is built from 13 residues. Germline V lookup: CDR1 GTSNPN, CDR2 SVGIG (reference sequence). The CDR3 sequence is CAWSLRGAKTQYF.

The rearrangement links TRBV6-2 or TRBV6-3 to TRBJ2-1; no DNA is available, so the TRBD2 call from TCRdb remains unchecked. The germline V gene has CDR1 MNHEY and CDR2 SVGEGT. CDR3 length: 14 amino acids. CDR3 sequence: CASSRGEGINEQFF.

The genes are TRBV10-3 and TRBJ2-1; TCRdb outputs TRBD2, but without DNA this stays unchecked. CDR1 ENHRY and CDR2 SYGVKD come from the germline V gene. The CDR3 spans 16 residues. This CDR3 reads CAISTKAGLAGNEQFF.

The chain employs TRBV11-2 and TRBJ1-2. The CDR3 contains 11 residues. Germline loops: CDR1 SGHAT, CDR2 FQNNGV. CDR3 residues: CASSGADGYTF.

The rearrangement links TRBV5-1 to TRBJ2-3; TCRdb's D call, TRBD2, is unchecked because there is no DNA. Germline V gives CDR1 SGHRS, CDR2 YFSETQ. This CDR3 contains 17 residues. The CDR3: CASSHPIAGGSTDTQYF.

The CDR3 sequence is CASSQNWIQWGQVNTEAFF. V usage is TRBV4-3 and J usage is TRBJ1-1; with no DNA, the TCRdb D assignment of TRBD1 cannot be verified. CDR1 LGHNA and CDR2 YSLEER come from the germline V gene. The CDR3 spans 19 residues.

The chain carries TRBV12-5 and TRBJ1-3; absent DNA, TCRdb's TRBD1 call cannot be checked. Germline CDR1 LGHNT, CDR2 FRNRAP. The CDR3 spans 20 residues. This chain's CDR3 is CASGLVLNLNDPKGRNTIYF.

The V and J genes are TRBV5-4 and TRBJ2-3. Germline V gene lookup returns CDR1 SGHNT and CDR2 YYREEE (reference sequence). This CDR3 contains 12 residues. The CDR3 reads CASSYQWDTQYF.